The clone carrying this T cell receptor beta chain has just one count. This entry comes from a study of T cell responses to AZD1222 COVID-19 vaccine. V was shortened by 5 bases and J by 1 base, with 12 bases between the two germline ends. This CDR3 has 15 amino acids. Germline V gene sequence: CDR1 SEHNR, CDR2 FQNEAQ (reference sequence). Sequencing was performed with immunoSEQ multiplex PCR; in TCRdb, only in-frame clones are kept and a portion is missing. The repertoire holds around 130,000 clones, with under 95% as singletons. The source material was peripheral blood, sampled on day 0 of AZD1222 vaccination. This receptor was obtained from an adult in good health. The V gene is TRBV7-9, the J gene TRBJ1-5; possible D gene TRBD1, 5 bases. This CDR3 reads CASSRAGRSNQPQHF. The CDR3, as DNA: TGTGCCAGCAGCCGGGCGGGGCGGAGCAATCAGCCCCAGCATTTT.